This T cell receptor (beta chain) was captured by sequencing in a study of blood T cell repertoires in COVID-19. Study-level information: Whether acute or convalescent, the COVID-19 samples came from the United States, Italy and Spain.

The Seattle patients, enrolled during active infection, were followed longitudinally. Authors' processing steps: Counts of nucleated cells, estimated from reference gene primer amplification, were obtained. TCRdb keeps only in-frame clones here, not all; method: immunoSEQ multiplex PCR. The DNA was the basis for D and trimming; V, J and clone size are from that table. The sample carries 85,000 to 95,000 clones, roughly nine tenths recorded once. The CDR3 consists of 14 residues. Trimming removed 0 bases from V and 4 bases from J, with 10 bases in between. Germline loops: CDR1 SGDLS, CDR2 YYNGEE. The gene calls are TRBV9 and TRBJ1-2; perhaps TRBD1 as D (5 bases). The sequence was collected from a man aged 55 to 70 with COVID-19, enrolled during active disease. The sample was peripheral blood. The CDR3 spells CASSVGGSGYGYTF. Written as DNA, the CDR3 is TGTGCCAGCAGCGTAGGGGGCTCAGGCTATGGCTACACCTTC.